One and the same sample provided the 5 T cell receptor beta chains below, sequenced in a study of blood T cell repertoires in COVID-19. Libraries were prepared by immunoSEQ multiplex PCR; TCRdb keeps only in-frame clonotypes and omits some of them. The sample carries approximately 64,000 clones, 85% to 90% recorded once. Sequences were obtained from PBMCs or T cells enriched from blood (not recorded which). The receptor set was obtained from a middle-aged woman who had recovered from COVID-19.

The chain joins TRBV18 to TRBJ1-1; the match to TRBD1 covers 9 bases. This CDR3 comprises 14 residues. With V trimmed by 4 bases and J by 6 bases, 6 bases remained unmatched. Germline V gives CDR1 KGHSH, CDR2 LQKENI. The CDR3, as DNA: TGTGCCAGCTCACGGGACAGGGAGAGGGCTGAAGCTTTCTTT. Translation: CASSRDRERAEAFF.

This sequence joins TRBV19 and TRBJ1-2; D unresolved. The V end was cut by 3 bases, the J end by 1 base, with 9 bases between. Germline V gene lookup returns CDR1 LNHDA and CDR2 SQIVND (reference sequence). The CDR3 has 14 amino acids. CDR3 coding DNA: TGTGCCAGTAGTATTCAGGCAGATAACTATGGCTACACCTTC. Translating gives CASSIQADNYGYTF.

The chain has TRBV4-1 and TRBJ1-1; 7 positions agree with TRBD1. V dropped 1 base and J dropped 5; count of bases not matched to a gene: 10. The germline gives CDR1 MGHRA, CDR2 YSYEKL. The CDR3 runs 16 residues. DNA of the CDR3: TGCGCCAGCAGCCAAGGCGGGGACAGATGGTGGACTGAAGCTTTCTTT. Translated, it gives CASSQGGDRWWTEAFF.

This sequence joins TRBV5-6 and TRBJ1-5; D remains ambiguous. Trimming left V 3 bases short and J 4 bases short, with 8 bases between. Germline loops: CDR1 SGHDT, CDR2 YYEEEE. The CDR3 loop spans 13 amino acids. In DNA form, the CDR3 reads TGTGCCAGCAGCTATCAGAGGAATCAGCCCCAGCATTTT. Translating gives CASSYQRNQPQHF.

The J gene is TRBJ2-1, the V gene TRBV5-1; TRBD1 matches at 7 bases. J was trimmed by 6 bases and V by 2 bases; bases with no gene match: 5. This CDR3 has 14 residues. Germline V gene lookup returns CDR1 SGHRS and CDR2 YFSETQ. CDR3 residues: CASSFDRAGNEQFF. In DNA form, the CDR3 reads TGCGCCAGCAGCTTCGACAGGGCGGGCAATGAGCAGTTCTTC.